This entry concerns a single TCR beta chain. The target antigen is unknown. Repertoires were generated with immunoSEQ multiplex PCR, while TCRdb's copy carries only in-frame clones and drops some. The table includes fewer than 200,000 clones, 90% detected once. V was clipped by 3 bases and J by 3 bases, with 21 bases between them. There are 18 residues in the CDR3. CDR1 and CDR2 (germline): MDHEN, SYDVKM. This specimen belongs to a study of T cell responses to AZD1222 COVID-19 vaccine. General observations from the study: An increase in Spike-specific TCR breadth and depth was observed after two AZD1222 doses. The sample set comprised mostly white British donors with more females, and clonal diversity was possibly underestimated.

The material sequenced was peripheral blood, taken 28 days after the second dose of the MenACWY control vaccine. The sequence derives from an adult who received the MenACWY meningococcal vaccine as a control. V is TRBV28 and J is TRBJ2-1, with D maybe TRBD2 (6 bases). The CDR3 region is CASSLDARAWGVYNEQFF. Here the CDR3 DNA reads TGTGCCAGCAGTTTGGACGCTCGGGCGTGGGGGGTCTACAATGAGCAGTTCTTC.